This entry lists 20 T cell receptor beta chains sequenced from one sample in a study of monozygotic twins with cystic fibrosis. TCRdb keeps only in-frame clones here, not all; method: immunoSEQ multiplex PCR. The repertoire has 25,000 to 30,000 clones, 85% of them found once; the top ten carry approximately 0.93%. The sample comprised blood. These receptors all stem from a girl aged 2-15 years with cystic fibrosis.

This chain joins TRBV14 and TRBJ2-5, with 8 bases aligning to TRBD1. The V gene's germline CDR1 is SGHDN and CDR2 FVKESK. This CDR3 region has 16 residues. Trimming cost V 4 bases and J 4 bases; bases outside gene matches: 11. CDR3 protein: CASSPLGRGHGETQYF. The CDR3 DNA sequence: TGTGCCAGCAGCCCGTTAGGCAGGGGGCACGGAGAGACCCAGTACTTC.

This clone was seen a few times. J is TRBJ2-7 and V is TRBV29-1; D is ambiguous. V was clipped by 7 bases and J by 5 bases, with 15 bases between them. The CDR3 consists of 12 residues. CDR1 is SQVTM, CDR2 ANQGSEA, per germline. CDR3: CSGHLKWDEQYF. The CDR3 DNA follows: TGCAGCGGACATCTAAAGTGGGACGAGCAGTACTTC.

The rearrangement uses TRBV2 and TRBJ2-1; 9 bases match TRBD2. V shed 1 base, J shed 5 bases, and the junction held 3 bases outside the gene matches. The CDR3 length is 15 residues. Germline values: CDR1 SNHLY, CDR2 FYNNEI. This chain's CDR3 is CASSEELAGNNEQFF. In nucleotides, the CDR3 is TGTGCCAGCAGTGAAGAGCTAGCGGGAAACAATGAGCAGTTCTTC.

In this sample, this clone turned up once. The chain links TRBV15 to TRBJ1-5; D perhaps matches TRBD1 (6 bases). The CDR3 runs to 16 residues. The V end lost 0 bases, the J end lost 1 base, and 10 bases lay between the germline ends. Germline V CDR1 and CDR2: LNHNV, YYDKDF (reference sequence). The chain's CDR3 is CATSRDRGFSNQPQHF. The CDR3 nucleotides read TGTGCCACCAGCAGAGATAGGGGGTTCAGCAATCAGCCCCAGCATTTT.

The chain couples TRBV6-1 to TRBJ2-2; D is undetermined. The CDR3 runs to 11 residues. In germline, CDR1 is MNHNS, CDR2 SASEGT. With 8 bases removed from V and 3 bases from J, the gap between germline ends came to 4 bases. The CDR3 DNA reads as TGTGCCAGCCATTACACCGGGGAGCTGTTTTTT. Encoded protein: CASHYTGELFF.

The V gene is TRBV4-1, the J gene TRBJ2-7; D remains unclear. V shed 0 bases and J shed 2 bases, with 11 bases lying between them. The CDR3 contains 15 residues. Per the germline V gene, CDR1 is MGHRA and CDR2 is YSYEKL. This chain's CDR3 is CASSQESSFAYEQYF. The CDR3 coding sequence is TGCGCCAGCAGCCAAGAGAGCAGTTTTGCCTACGAGCAGTACTTC.

The chain is built from TRBV5-1 and TRBJ2-5; D remains unclear. The CDR3 has 11 amino acids. Per germline, CDR1 SGHRS and CDR2 YFSETQ. V lost 4 bases and J lost 5, with 6 bases in between. This CDR3 is CASSLEETQYF. The CDR3 bases are TGCGCCAGCAGCCTGGAGGAGACCCAGTACTTC.

This rearrangement joins TRBV9 to TRBJ1-5, with a possible D match to TRBD1 (5 bases). V lost 0 bases to trimming and J lost 11 bases, with 15 bases between them. Germline CDR1 is SGDLS and CDR2 is YYNGEE. The CDR3 is made up of 14 amino acids. The CDR3 DNA sequence: TGTGCCAGCAGCGTAGCCAGGGATGGAGGAGCCCAGCATTTT. Translating it yields CASSVARDGGAQHF.

V gene TRBV2 combines with J gene TRBJ1-1; D gene ambiguous. The CDR3 totals 14 residues. The germline V gene has CDR1 SNHLY and CDR2 FYNNEI. V shed 4 bases and J shed 1 base, with 10 bases lying between them. CDR3 region: CASSVAWRNTEAFF. In DNA form, the CDR3 reads TGTGCCAGCAGTGTCGCCTGGAGGAACACTGAAGCTTTCTTT.

The chain links TRBV30 to TRBJ1-1; 7 nucleotides match TRBD1. The germline gives CDR1 GTSNPN, CDR2 SVGIG (reference sequence). The junction had 10 bases not matched to a gene; V was cut back by 3 bases and J by 6 bases. This CDR3 is built from 14 residues. Written as DNA, the CDR3 is TGTGCCTGGAGCGCCGACAGGGTTAGCCCTGAAGCTTTCTTT. Translated: CAWSADRVSPEAFF.

The chain is built from TRBV30 and TRBJ1-5, with 7 bases that match TRBD1. The V and J ends lost 8 bases and 6 bases, in that order; junction bases with no gene match: 10. The germline V gene has CDR1 GTSNPN and CDR2 SVGIG (reference sequence). The CDR3 has 13 amino acids. The DNA for the CDR3 is TGTGCCGTTACAGGGGAAAGGGGTCAGCCCCAGCATTTT. It is translated as CAVTGERGQPQHF.

The rearrangement links TRBV29-1 to TRBJ2-6; D possibly matches TRBD1 or TRBD2 (6 bases each). The germline V gene encodes CDR1 SQVTM and CDR2 ANQGSEA. The CDR3 is 17 residues long. Trimming cost V 5 bases and J 0 bases, with 17 bases left between them. CDR3 nucleotide sequence: TGCAGCGTTCCGGGAGCGCTAGGGGGCTCTGGGGCCAACGTCCTGACTTTC. Protein sequence: CSVPGALGGSGANVLTF. Using reference TRBV29-1 and TRBJ2-6 for the parts outside the CDR3, the full variable domain is SAVISQKPSRDICQRGTSLTIQCQVDSQVTMMFWYRQQPGQSLTLIATANQGSEATYESGFVIDKFPISRPNLTFSTLTVSNMSPEDSSIYLCSVPGALGGSGANVLTFGAGSRLTVL.

Only a few counts were recorded for this clone. This chain connects TRBV7-2 to TRBJ1-6, with D maybe TRBD1 (5 bases). CDR3 size: 15 residues. The ends were cut back, 2 bases at V and 9 bases at J, with 14 bases in the middle. In germline, CDR1 is SGHTA, CDR2 FQGNSA. CDR3 residues: CASSLRASGTSPLHF. CDR3 nucleotides: TGTGCCAGCAGCTTAAGGGCCTCAGGGACTTCACCCCTCCACTTT.

The rearrangement links TRBV25-1 to TRBJ2-4, with D tentatively TRBD2 (6 bases). Trimming cost V 3 bases and J 9 bases, with 12 bases left between them. The CDR3 sequence is 13 residues long. Looked up from germline, CDR1 is MGHDK and CDR2 is SYGVNS. The CDR3 DNA follows: TGTGCCAGCAGTGACCCGGGGGTGGGCATTCAGTACTTC. Its protein is CASSDPGVGIQYF.

V is TRBV27 and J is TRBJ2-7; D is possibly TRBD1 or TRBD2 (6 bases each). This CDR3 region has 18 residues. Trimming stripped 2 bases from V and 2 bases from J, with 22 bases between. Germline CDR1 MNHEY, CDR2 SMNVEV (reference sequence). Here the CDR3 DNA reads TGTGCCAGCAGTTTACGGGGGCCGGACCTGATGCTAACCTACGAGCAGTACTTC. It codes for CASSLRGPDLMLTYEQYF.

V is TRBV5-4 and J is TRBJ2-1; 12 nucleotides line up with TRBD2. CDR1 is SGHNT, CDR2 YYREEE, per germline (reference sequence). This CDR3 is 16 amino acids long. The J segment lost 6 bases and the V segment lost 4 bases, leaving 8 bases of the junction unmatched. CDR3 protein: CASSPPGLAGTNEQFF. CDR3 DNA sequence: TGTGCCAGCAGCCCGCCGGGACTAGCGGGTACCAATGAGCAGTTCTTC.

This chain connects TRBV4-1 to TRBJ2-1, with TRBD2 matching over 7 bases. This CDR3 region has 14 residues. Per germline, CDR1 MGHRA and CDR2 YSYEKL. With 4 bases clipped from V and 6 bases from J, the junction kept 6 bases outside the gene matches. The chain's CDR3 is CASSPAGAINEQFF. The CDR3 nucleotides are TGCGCCAGCAGCCCTGCGGGAGCTATCAATGAGCAGTTCTTC.

A few counts support this clone. The rearrangement links TRBV28 to TRBJ1-1, with D tentatively TRBD1 (6 bases). The CDR3 is made up of 14 amino acids. In germline, CDR1 is MDHEN, CDR2 SYDVKM. Trimming left V 4 bases short and J 0 bases short, with 9 bases between. The CDR3 protein is CASSWTDMNTEAFF. CDR3 sequence (DNA): TGTGCCAGCAGTTGGACAGACATGAACACTGAAGCTTTCTTT.

The chain recombines TRBV30 with TRBJ2-3, with D perhaps TRBD1 (6 bases). Per the germline V gene, CDR1 is GTSNPN and CDR2 is SVGIG (reference sequence). The V end was cut by 7 bases, the J end by 2 bases, with 10 bases between. There are 12 residues in the CDR3. CDR3 sequence reads: CASRDNTDTQYF. The DNA for the CDR3 is TGTGCCTCCCGGGACAACACAGATACGCAGTATTTT.

V gene TRBV4-1 combines with J gene TRBJ2-7; tentatively, D is TRBD1 (6 bases). The V and J ends lost 0 bases and 4 bases respectively, with 16 bases between them. The V gene's germline CDR1 is MGHRA and CDR2 YSYEKL. The CDR3 totals 16 residues. The CDR3 DNA sequence: TGCGCCAGCAGCCAAGATACAAGGACAGATCTTTACGAGCAGTACTTC. Its protein is CASSQDTRTDLYEQYF.